The source of this TCR beta chain is a study of T-cell reconstitution after alpha-beta-depleted transplantation in children. This clonotype was seen many times. Preparation of the TCRbeta library involved a method that used unique molecular identifiers. TCRdb analysed the PCR reads with MiXCR anew, one entry per CDR3 protein. Of a few hundred thousand distinct CDR3 sequences listed, around 8.9% were seen once; the top ten hold about 4.8%. The germline gives CDR1 SNHLY, CDR2 FYNNEI. V lost 5 bases and J lost 8, with 15 bases in between. CDR3 length: 14 residues. The sequence came from a human donor who donated a stem cell graft to a child with SCID. The material sequenced was PBMCs from the stem cell graft donor, taken from the stem cell graft. V and J are TRBV2 and TRBJ1-4; D gene ambiguous. The CDR3 sequence is CASSLLGSGEKLFF. DNA of the CDR3: TGTGCCAGCAGTCTTTTAGGGTCTGGCGAAAAACTGTTTTTT.